These 13 T cell receptor beta chains were all obtained from the same sample, sequenced in a study of CD8+ T cells in alopecia areata. Once RNA had been extracted, it was reverse transcribed into cDNA to act as the sequencing template. TCRdb keeps only in-frame clones here, not all; method: immunoSEQ multiplex PCR. Of fewer than 150,000 clones in the sample, around 58% are singletons; the top ten hold 25% to 30%. As for treatment: oral pan-JAK inhibitor, 5-10 mg twice daily. Sequenced material: CD8+ T cells sorted from blood, taken at week 4, from a patient treated with tofacitinib. These receptors were collected from a human donor with alopecia areata.

The rearrangement uses TRBV9 and TRBJ1-1, with 8 positions matching TRBD1. This CDR3 region has 13 residues. Trimming removed 7 bases from V and 5 bases from J; junction bases left unmatched: 7. Looked up from germline, CDR1 is SGDLS and CDR2 is YYNGEE. The CDR3 is CASGRRTGTEAFF. Written as DNA, the CDR3 is TGTGCCAGCGGTCGAAGGACAGGGACTGAAGCTTTCTTT.

The chain has TRBV15 and TRBJ2-7, with D hard to call. Trimming shortened V by 3 bases and J by 1 base, and 10 bases separated the two germline ends. The length of the CDR3 is 14 residues. Germline CDR1 and CDR2: LNHNV and YYDKDF (reference sequence). The CDR3 is CATSSARKSYEQYF. The CDR3 DNA sequence: TGTGCCACCAGCAGCGCTAGGAAATCCTACGAGCAGTACTTC.

This clone showed up just a few times. The chain is built from TRBV29-1 and TRBJ2-7; TRBD1 matches at 7 bases. This CDR3 has 13 residues. V shed 7 bases, J shed 1 base, and the junction held 7 bases outside the gene matches. CDR1 and CDR2 from the germline V gene are SQVTM and ANQGSEA. CDR3 sequence reads: CSALGTASYEQYF. Written as DNA, the CDR3 is TGCAGCGCGCTCGGGACAGCATCCTACGAGCAGTACTTC.

The rearrangement uses TRBV4-3 and TRBJ1-1; D is ambiguous. This CDR3 has 13 amino acids. The V gene lost 3 bases and the J gene lost 4 bases, with 9 bases spanning the gap. Per germline, CDR1 LGHNA and CDR2 YSLEER. CDR3 DNA sequence: TGCGCCAGCAGCCAGGGTTCAAGCACTGAAGCTTTCTTT. Translating it yields CASSQGSSTEAFF.

This chain's CDR3 is CAFSGGAEETQYF. The CDR3 coding sequence is TGTGCCTTTAGCGGGGGGGCAGAAGAGACCCAGTACTTC. The chain is built from TRBV30 and TRBJ2-5; 11 bases are shared with TRBD2. The CDR3 is 13 amino acids. Trimming took 7 bases from V and 3 from J; bases not matched to a gene: 4. The V gene's germline CDR1 is GTSNPN and CDR2 SVGIG (reference sequence).

This clone appeared a few times. The chain combines TRBV29-1 with TRBJ2-7; the D is unclear. Trimming pared 2 bases from V and 0 bases from J, leaving 8 bases between. CDR3 length: 13 amino acids. The germline gives CDR1 SQVTM, CDR2 ANQGSEA. The CDR3 loop is CSVETLSSYEQYF. The CDR3 nucleotides are TGCAGCGTTGAAACCCTGTCCTCCTACGAGCAGTACTTC.

The CDR3 region is CASSLRGANSPLHF. DNA for the CDR3: TGTGCCAGCAGCCTCAGGGGCGCCAATTCACCCCTCCACTTT. V and J are TRBV28 and TRBJ1-6, with a possible D match to TRBD1 (6 bases). Per the germline V gene, CDR1 is MDHEN and CDR2 is SYDVKM. The CDR3 contains 14 residues. Deletions cut 6 bases from V and 7 bases from J, with 13 bases between.

The CDR3 nucleotides are TGTGCCAGCAGCTCGACAGTAGGGAATTCACCCCTCCACTTT. Translated, it gives CASSSTVGNSPLHF. V usage is TRBV7-9 and J usage is TRBJ1-6; tentative D call: TRBD1 (5 bases). Trimming took off 4 bases at V and 7 bases at J, with 11 bases between the two ends. The CDR3 has 14 amino acids. The V gene's germline CDR1 is SEHNR and CDR2 FQNEAQ (reference sequence).

The V call is TRBV15, the J call TRBJ2-2; possibly TRBD2 for D (6 bases). With 4 bases removed from V and 0 bases from J, the gap between germline ends came to 9 bases. The CDR3 contains 15 residues. Germline CDR1 and CDR2: LNHNV and YYDKDF (reference sequence). Here the CDR3 reads CATSMAGSNTGELFF. For the CDR3, the DNA is TGTGCCACCAGCATGGCGGGGTCGAACACCGGGGAGCTGTTTTTT.

The CDR3 coding sequence is TGTGCCAGCAGCTCCGGGACTATCAGCACAGATACGCAGTATTTT. It codes for CASSSGTISTDTQYF. V gene TRBV5-6 combines with J gene TRBJ2-3; 7 positions match TRBD2. The CDR3 has 15 residues. CDR1 and CDR2 (germline): SGHDT, YYEEEE. V lost 3 bases and J lost 0; bases outside the gene matches: 4.

This clone has more than one count but fewer than ten. The rearrangement links TRBV30 to TRBJ2-1; D not certain. In germline, CDR1 is GTSNPN, CDR2 SVGIG (reference sequence). Between the trimmed V and J ends, which lost 1 base and 8 bases, there was a span of 6 bases. The CDR3 is 11 residues long. CDR3 coding DNA: TGTGCCTGGAGTGACACCTATGAGCAGTTCTTC. Translated: CAWSDTYEQFF.

The chain uses TRBV25-1 and TRBJ1-4; D is perhaps TRBD1 (6 bases). CDR1 MGHDK and CDR2 SYGVNS come from the germline V gene. Trimming stripped 11 bases from V and 5 bases from J, with 15 bases between. The CDR3 covers 13 residues. Here the CDR3 reads CALEDSTNEKLFF. The CDR3 bases are TGTGCCTTAGAGGACAGCACAAATGAAAAACTGTTTTTT. Complete variable domain (other parts from reference TRBV25-1 and TRBJ1-4): EADIYQTPRYLVIGTGKKITLECSQTMGHDKMYWYQQDPGMELHLIHYSYGVNSTEKGDLSSESTVSRIRTEHFPLTLESARPSHTSQYLCALEDSTNEKLFFGSGTQLSVL.

The chain joins TRBV4-1 to TRBJ2-1; 9 bases map to TRBD2. The CDR3 is 15 residues long. CDR1 is MGHRA, CDR2 YSYEKL, per germline. Unmatched junction bases numbered 7, after V lost 3 bases and J lost 7 bases. CDR3 in DNA: TGCGCCAGCAGCCAGGCCGGGACTAGCCCTAATGAGCAGTTCTTC. Its protein product is CASSQAGTSPNEQFF.